The next 21 T cell receptor beta chains were all read from a single sample in a study of prognosis after radiotherapy for stage I lung cancer. Template was genomic DNA; TCR beta CDR3 amplified in two multiplex PCR rounds. Specific primers for each TRBV and TRBJ gene were what first-round PCR used. Each CDR3 protein gets one entry after TCRdb re-called the multiplex PCR reads with MiXCR. The sample holds roughly 25,000 distinct CDR3 sequences; around 42% are singletons and the top ten take around 14%. This specimen was PBMCs, taken before or after stereotactic body radiation therapy (not recorded which). The receptors were gathered from a donor aged 50 or older with non-small cell lung cancer.

This clonotype was seen many times. This rearrangement joins TRBV18 to TRBJ2-2; D gene uncertain. This CDR3 contains 12 residues. The germline V and J ends were trimmed by 5 bases and 0 bases, with 1 base remaining between them. The germline V gene has CDR1 KGHSH and CDR2 LQKENI. The CDR3 nucleotides read TGTGCCAGCTCAACGAACACCGGGGAGCTGTTTTTT. Amino acid sequence: CASSTNTGELFF.

This clonotype was found a few times. The chain uses TRBV29-1 and TRBJ2-5; 10 bases agree with TRBD1. Germline CDR1 reads SQVTM; CDR2 reads ANQGSEA. This CDR3 is built from 15 residues. The V and J ends lost 2 bases and 4 bases, in that order; junction bases with no gene match: 7. DNA for the CDR3: TGCAGCGTTGAATACGACAGGGGGCGTTCAGAGACCCAGTACTTC. Protein sequence: CSVEYDRGRSETQYF.

Turning to this clonotype: The junction departs from the called germline gene at one end, perhaps through a read error. This chain connects TRBV7-9 to TRBJ2-3, with 7 bases fitting TRBD2. Germline assignment: CDR1 SEHNR and CDR2 FQNEAQ (reference sequence). The CDR3 consists of 16 residues. Here the CDR3 reads CASSLLSSGRPDTQYF. The CDR3 DNA is TGCGCCAGCAGCTTATTGTCTAGCGGAAGACCAGATACGCAGTATTTT.

This clonotype is medium-sized (0.01 to 0.1%) by share. V is TRBV5-1 and J is TRBJ2-2, with D uncertain. CDR3 length: 15 residues. Germline assignment: CDR1 SGHRS and CDR2 YFSETQ. Deletions cut 3 bases from V and 2 bases from J, with 11 bases between. The CDR3 here is CASSSATRNTGELFF. The CDR3 nucleotides read TGCGCCAGCAGCTCTGCTACCCGAAACACCGGGGAGCTGTTTTTT.

This chain uses TRBV20-1 with TRBJ1-5; D might be TRBD1 (6 bases). V lost 2 bases, J lost 3 bases, and 14 bases lay in between. From germline, CDR1 is DFQATT and CDR2 SNEGSKA (reference sequence). The CDR3 runs 15 residues. The CDR3 is CSARFRGSVNQPQHF. CDR3 DNA sequence: TGCAGTGCTAGATTTAGGGGGTCGGTCAATCAGCCCCAGCATTTT.

Concerning this clonotype itself: An end of the junction differs from the germline gene, which may be a read error. This chain links TRBV19 with TRBJ2-7; TRBD2 matches 8 bases. The CDR3 has 15 residues. Germline CDR1 LNHDA, CDR2 SQIVND (reference sequence). In DNA form, the CDR3 reads TGTGCCATTAGTACCCCCCGCGCTAGCGGGTACGAGCAGTACTTC. Its translation: CAISTPRASGYEQYF.

This clonotype was seen many times. The chain combines TRBV4-3 with TRBJ2-2, with D unclear. Germline CDR1 reads LGHNA; CDR2 reads YSLEER. The CDR3 extends over 14 amino acids. V lost 1 base and J lost 7, with 10 bases in between. DNA for the CDR3: TGCGCCAGCAGCCAAGCGGCGGACGGCGGGGAGCTGTTTTTT. This gives the protein CASSQAADGGELFF.

This clonotype came up once. A junction end diverges from the germline sequence, so it may reflect a read error. J is TRBJ2-3 and V is TRBV20-1; 7 nucleotides agree with TRBD1. CDR3 size: 15 residues. Per the germline V gene, CDR1 is DFQATT and CDR2 is SNEGSKA (reference sequence). The CDR3 protein is CIARAGTAVDNTQYF. CDR3 bases: TGTATTGCTAGAGCCGGGACAGCTGTAGATAATACGCAGTATTTT.

The chain joins TRBV7-8 to TRBJ2-7, with D perhaps TRBD1 or TRBD2 (6 bases each). The germline gives CDR1 SGHVS, CDR2 FQNEAQ. The V end lost 3 bases, the J end lost 5 bases, and 17 bases lay between the germline ends. The CDR3 runs to 15 residues. The CDR3 nucleotides are TGTGCCAGCAGCTTTGGAGGGACATTGTCCCACGAGCAGTACTTC. This encodes CASSFGGTLSHEQYF.

Turning to this clonotype: Since a far larger clone is one base different, this is likely a read error. The V gene is TRBV7-3, the J gene TRBJ1-1; D possibly corresponds to TRBD1 (6 bases). V shed 6 bases and J shed 2 bases, with 10 bases lying between them. The CDR3 is 13 amino acids. Germline V gives CDR1 SGHTA, CDR2 FQGTGA. The CDR3 spells CASSGTPNTEAFF. The CDR3, as DNA: TGTGCCAGCAGTGGGACACCCAACACTGAAGCTTTCTTT. Supplemented by reference TRBV7-3 and TRBJ1-1, the full variable domain reads GAGVSQTPSNKVTEKGKYVELRCDPISGHTALYWYRQSLGQGPEFLIYFQGTGAADDSGLPNDRFFAVRPEGSVSTLKIQRTERGDSAVYLCASSGTPNTEAFFGQGTRLTVV.

Concerning this clonotype: A far bigger clonotype differs at one base, so this is likely a read error. CDR3 in amino acids: CASSLVEAGAYEQFF. The CDR3 DNA reads TGTGCCAGCAGCTTAGTAGAGGCCGGGGCATACGAGCAGTTCTTC. The chain recombines TRBV7-2 with TRBJ2-1; D may match TRBD1 or TRBD2 (5 bases each). Germline loops: CDR1 SGHTA, CDR2 FQGNSA. Trimming cost V 1 base and J 10 bases, with 17 bases left between them. The CDR3 runs 15 residues.

The J gene is TRBJ2-1, the V gene TRBV11-2, with TRBD2 as a possible D gene (5 bases). V was cut by 0 bases and J by 6 bases, with 12 bases left in between. Germline CDR1 and CDR2: SGHAT and FQNNGV. The CDR3 has 15 amino acids. The CDR3 loop reads CASSLDPGSSNEQFF. The CDR3, as DNA: TGTGCCAGCAGCTTAGATCCGGGGAGCAGCAATGAGCAGTTCTTC. Variable domain in full (rest from reference TRBV11-2 and TRBJ2-1): EAGVAQSPRYKIIEKRQSVAFWCNPISGHATLYWYQQILGQGPKLLIQFQNNGVVDDSQLPKDRFSAERLKGVDSTLKIQPAKLEDSAVYLCASSLDPGSSNEQFFGPGTRLTVL.

For this clonotype: It is likely a read error: a sequence one base away is far more abundant. For the CDR3, the DNA is TGTGCCACCTACACCGGGACAGGGGTCTCTGGCTACACCTTC. The encoded protein is CATYTGTGVSGYTF. V is TRBV6-9 and J is TRBJ1-2; 10 bases line up with TRBD1. Germline loops: CDR1 MNHGY, CDR2 SVAAGI. The CDR3 is 14 amino acids. J lost 7 bases, V lost 10 bases, and 12 bases had no gene match.

This clonotype occurred many times. The chain couples TRBV18 to TRBJ2-3; D perhaps matches TRBD2 (5 bases). Germline CDR1 is KGHSH and CDR2 is LQKENI. Trimming shortened V by 3 bases and J by 2 bases, and 12 bases separated the two germline ends. This CDR3 region has 15 residues. Here the CDR3 DNA reads TGTGCCAGCTCACCTCAAGCGGAAACCACAGATACGCAGTATTTT. It encodes CASSPQAETTDTQYF.

This clonotype was counted ten times or more. The rearrangement uses TRBV13 and TRBJ2-5; 8 bases fit TRBD2. Germline values: CDR1 PRHDT, CDR2 FYEKMQ (reference sequence). J gave up 6 bases and V 3 bases, and 6 bases lay outside the gene matches. This CDR3 has 14 residues. CDR3 region: CASSFGLAGKTQYF. DNA of the CDR3: TGTGCCAGCAGCTTCGGACTAGCTGGGAAGACCCAGTACTTC.

The chain recombines TRBV6-2 or TRBV6-3 with TRBJ1-3; no clear D gene. Trimming left V 4 bases short and J 4 bases short, with 11 bases between. CDR3 length: 14 residues. CDR1 is MNHEY and CDR2 is SVGEGT in the germline V gene. CDR3 sequence: CASSSPGNGNTIYF. Here the CDR3 DNA reads TGTGCCAGCAGTTCCCCCGGCAACGGAAACACCATATATTTT.

This clonotype was found many times. The chain employs TRBV24-1 and TRBJ2-5, with TRBD2 identical over 8 bases. The germline V gene has CDR1 KGHDR and CDR2 SFDVKD. CDR3 size: 14 residues. V trimming: 4 bases; J trimming: 4 bases; junction bases outside the gene matches: 4. The CDR3 is CATSDRGGGETQYF. In DNA, the CDR3 is TGTGCCACCAGTGACCGGGGGGGGGGAGAGACCCAGTACTTC.

Within the sample, this clonotype is medium-sized. The rearrangement joins TRBV6-1 to TRBJ1-2; possible D gene TRBD1, 5 bases. The germline V gene has CDR1 MNHNS and CDR2 SASEGT. This CDR3 is 16 amino acids long. Trimming removed 5 bases from V and 7 bases from J, with 23 bases in between. The CDR3 coding sequence is TGTGCCAGCAGTTCCGGGGGAGCGGCCCTACGTGGTGGCTACACCTTC. Translated: CASSSGGAALRGGYTF.

Of note for this clonotype: This is likely an artifact of a read error, given a far larger clone one base away. This chain links TRBV28 with TRBJ2-1, with a possible D match to TRBD2 (5 bases). The V gene's germline CDR1 is MDHEN and CDR2 SYDVKM. This CDR3 spans 15 amino acids. CDR3 in amino acids: CSSEGREGSYNEQFF. Written as DNA, the CDR3 is TGTTCCAGCGAAGGGCGTGAGGGATCCTACAATGAGCAGTTCTTC.

As regards this clonotype: The likely explanation is a read error, given a far larger clone one base away. The chain joins TRBV6-1 to TRBJ2-6, with D perhaps assigned TRBD1 or TRBD2 (5 bases each). This CDR3 has 14 residues. From germline, CDR1 is MNHNS and CDR2 SASEGT. CDR3 sequence: CAISYGTGANVLTF. The DNA for the CDR3 is TGTGCCATCAGTTACGGGACCGGGGCCAACGTCCTGACTTTC.

Comment on this clonotype: It is likely a read error, because the conserved phenylalanine at the end of the CDR3 is missing. J is TRBJ1-1 and V is TRBV19, with D perhaps matching TRBD1 (5 bases). The CDR3 has 16 amino acids. Germline assignment: CDR1 LNHDA and CDR2 SQIVND (reference sequence). The V gene lost 3 bases and the J gene lost 2 bases, with 16 bases spanning the gap. The CDR3 protein is CASSIGGREGNTEAFS. DNA of the CDR3: TGTGCCAGTAGTATTGGGGGTCGGGAAGGCAACACTGAAGCTTTCTCT.